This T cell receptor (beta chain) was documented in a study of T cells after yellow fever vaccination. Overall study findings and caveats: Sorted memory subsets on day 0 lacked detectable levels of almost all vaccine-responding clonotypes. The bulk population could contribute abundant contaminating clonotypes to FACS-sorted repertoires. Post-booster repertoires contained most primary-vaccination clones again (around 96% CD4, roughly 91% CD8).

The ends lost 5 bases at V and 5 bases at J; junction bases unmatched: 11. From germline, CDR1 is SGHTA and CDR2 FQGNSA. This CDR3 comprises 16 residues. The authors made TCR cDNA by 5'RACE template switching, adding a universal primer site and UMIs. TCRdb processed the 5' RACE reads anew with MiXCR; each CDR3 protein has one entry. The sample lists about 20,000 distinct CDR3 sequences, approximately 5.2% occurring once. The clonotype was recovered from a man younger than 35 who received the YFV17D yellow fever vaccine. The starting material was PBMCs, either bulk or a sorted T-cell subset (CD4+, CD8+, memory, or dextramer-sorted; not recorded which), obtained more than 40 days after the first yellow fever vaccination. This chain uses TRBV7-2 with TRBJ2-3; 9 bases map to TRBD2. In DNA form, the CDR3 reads TGTGCCAGCAGCCCCACGGCGGGGGGGCCGGTAGATACGCAGTATTTT. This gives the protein CASSPTAGGPVDTQYF.